This T cell receptor (beta chain) is drawn from a study of Tregs in tolerant kidney transplant recipients. Study-wide results and limits: Findings come from small patient numbers and require larger validation. No direct test of biological reproducibility was done here.

This clone was seen a few times. Its specificity is unknown. The CDR3 is 14 residues long. Deletions cut 2 bases from V and 0 bases from J, with 8 bases between. Looked up from germline, CDR1 is SGDLS and CDR2 is YYNGEE. Assay used: immunoSEQ multiplex PCR; TCRdb lists only in-frame clones, some missing. The sample yields some 110,000 clones, roughly nine tenths seen once. Sequencing was done on a sample of CD4+ T cells from blood. This clonotype was obtained from a human donor in good health. J is TRBJ1-1 and V is TRBV9; no clear D. CDR3 DNA: TGTGCCAGCAGCGTCTCGGGCATGAACACTGAAGCTTTCTTT. This gives the protein CASSVSGMNTEAFF.